The clone carrying this T cell receptor beta chain was counted a few times. TCRdb recomputed calls from the 5' RACE reads with MiXCR, one row per CDR3 protein. The sample consists of some 46,000 distinct CDR3 sequences, approximately 6% of them appearing once. The data were obtained in a study of early T cells in non-severe SARS-CoV-2 infection. For the study at large: Sequencing of unsorted whole blood was done on bulk RNA, leaving chains unpaired.

V was shortened by 5 bases and J by 3 bases, with 9 bases between the two germline ends. There are 13 residues in the CDR3. From germline, CDR1 is SGHVS and CDR2 FNYEAQ. The TCR was taken from an adult who was a healthcare worker with PCR-confirmed SARS-CoV-2 infection or an uninfected control (not recorded which). The sample was whole blood. The chain recombines TRBV7-6 with TRBJ2-3; D unresolved. The CDR3 spells CASSATLTDTQYF. The CDR3 DNA reads TGTGCCAGCAGCGCGACCTTAACAGATACGCAGTATTTT.